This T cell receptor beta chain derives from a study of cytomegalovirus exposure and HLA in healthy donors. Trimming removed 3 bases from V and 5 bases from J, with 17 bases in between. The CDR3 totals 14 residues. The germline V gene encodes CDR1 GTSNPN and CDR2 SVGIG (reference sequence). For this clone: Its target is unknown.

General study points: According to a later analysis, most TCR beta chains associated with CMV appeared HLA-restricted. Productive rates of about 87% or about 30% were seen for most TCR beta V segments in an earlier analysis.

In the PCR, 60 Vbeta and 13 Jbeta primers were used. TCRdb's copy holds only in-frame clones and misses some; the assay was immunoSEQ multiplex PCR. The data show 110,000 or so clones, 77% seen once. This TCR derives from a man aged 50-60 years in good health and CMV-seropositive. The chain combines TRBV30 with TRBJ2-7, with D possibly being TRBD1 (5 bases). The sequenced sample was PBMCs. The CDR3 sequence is CAWSIMGQGHEQYF. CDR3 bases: TGTGCCTGGAGCATAATGGGGCAGGGCCACGAGCAGTACTTC. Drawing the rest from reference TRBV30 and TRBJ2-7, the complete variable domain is SQTIHQWPATLVQPVGSPLSLECTVEGTSNPNLYWYRQAAGRGLQLLFYSVGIGQISSEVPQNLSASRPQDRQFILSSKKLLLSDSGFYLCAWSIMGQGHEQYFGPGTRLTVT.